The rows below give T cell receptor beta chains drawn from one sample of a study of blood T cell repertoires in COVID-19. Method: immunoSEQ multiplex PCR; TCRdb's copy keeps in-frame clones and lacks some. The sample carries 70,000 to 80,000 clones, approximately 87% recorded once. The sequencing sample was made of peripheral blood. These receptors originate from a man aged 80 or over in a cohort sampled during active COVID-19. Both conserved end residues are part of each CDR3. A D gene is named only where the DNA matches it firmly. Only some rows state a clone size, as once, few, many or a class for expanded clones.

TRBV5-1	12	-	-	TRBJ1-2	TGCGCCAGCAGCTTGGACAGCTATGGCTACACCTTC	CASSLDSYGYTF
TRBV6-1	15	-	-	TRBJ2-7	TGTGCCAGCAGTGAATTTCGGGGGATCCCCTACGAGCAGTACTTC	CASSEFRGIPYEQYF
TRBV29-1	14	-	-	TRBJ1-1	TGCAGCGTTGATATAGTTTCCATGAACACTGAAGCTTTCTTT	CSVDIVSMNTEAFF
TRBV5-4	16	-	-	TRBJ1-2	TGTGCCAGCAGCTCAGCCCTCCGCGCAGGGAACTATGGCTACACCTTC	CASSSALRAGNYGYTF
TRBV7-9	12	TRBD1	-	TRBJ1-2	TGTGCCAGCAGGGGGACAGGGTATGGCTACACCTTC	CASRGTGYGYTF
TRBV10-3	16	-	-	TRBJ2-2	TGTGCCATCAGCGGTAGGCTAGGAACTAACACCGGGGAGCTGTTTTTT	CAISGRLGTNTGELFF
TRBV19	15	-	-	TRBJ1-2	TGTGCCAGTAGTATAACCTCAGGAAATAACTATGGCTACACCTTC	CASSITSGNNYGYTF
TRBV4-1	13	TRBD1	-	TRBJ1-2	TGCGCCAGCAGAATGACAGGGGACTATGGCTACACCTTC	CASRMTGDYGYTF
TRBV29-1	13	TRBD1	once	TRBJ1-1	TGCAGCGTCGTCAGGGGGTGGAACACTGAAGCTTTCTTT	CSVVRGWNTEAFF
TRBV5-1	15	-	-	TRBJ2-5	TGCGCCAGCAGCTTACGGGGGGCCTTACAAGAGACCCAGTACTTC	CASSLRGALQETQYF
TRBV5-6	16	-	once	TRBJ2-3	TGTGCCAGCAGCTTGATAGGTGGGGGGGCCGTAGATACGCAGTATTTT	CASSLIGGGAVDTQYF
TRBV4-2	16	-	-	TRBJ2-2	TGTGCCAGCAGCCAAGAGGGGGGGCGGATCACCGGGGAGCTGTTTTTT	CASSQEGGRITGELFF
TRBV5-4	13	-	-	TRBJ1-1	TGTGCCAGCAGCTTGTTATCTGGGCATGGAGCTTTCTTT	CASSLLSGHGAFF
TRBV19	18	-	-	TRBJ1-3	TGTGCCAGTAGTATAGATTTGGAGACAGCACGAGCTGGAAACACCATATATTTT	CASSIDLETARAGNTIYF